What follows is one TCR beta chain and its context. Its cognate antigen is unknown. The data were obtained in a study of CXCR3-negative and CXCR3-positive naive CD8 T cells. General study results and limits: Relative to CXCR3-negative naive cells, CXCR3-positive naive cells had more hydrophobic TRB CDR3s.

CD45RO-CCR7+CD27+CD95- was the phenotype of naive CD8+ T cells. The CDR3 is 15 amino acids. CDR1 is LNHNV, CDR2 YYDKDF, per germline (reference sequence). The TRB libraries of cDNA were built by UMI-labeled 5' RACE. TCRdb derives one entry per CDR3 protein from the 5' RACE reads, leaving out DNA. The sample table sets out about 50,000 distinct CDR3 sequences. The rearrangement joins TRBV15 to TRBJ1-6; TCRdb gives TRBD1 as the D gene, but with no DNA this cannot be confirmed. The material sequenced was naive CXCR3+ CD8+ T cells from blood. Noted subset: CD45RO-CCR7+CD27+CD95- naive CD8+ T cells expressing CXCR3 (TNR3+). The source of this sequence is a human donor in good health. Some clones in this sample may be carry-over from other donors' samples. This CDR3 is CATSRETGTTAPLHF.